The source of this T cell receptor beta chain is a study of technical replicates of blood from several donors. The CDR3 has 17 amino acids. Trimming cost V 3 bases and J 0 bases, with 15 bases left between them. In germline, CDR1 is MDHEN, CDR2 SYDVKM. Some clones are missing from TCRdb's copy, which holds only in-frame ones; the method was immunoSEQ multiplex PCR. The profile covers approximately 85,000 clones, with approximately 95% appearing a single time and 0.26% taken by the ten largest. The sample consisted of T cells isolated from PBMCs. V usage is TRBV28 and J usage is TRBJ1-5; D is possibly TRBD1 (5 bases). The sequence came from a human donor in good health. CDR3 amino acids: CASSFTGGIYSNQPQHF. The CDR3, as DNA: TGTGCCAGCAGTTTTACGGGGGGAATCTATAGCAATCAGCCCCAGCATTTT.